These 9 T cell receptor beta chains originate from one sample sequenced in a study of shared clonotypes between healthy human individuals. Measured with immunoSEQ multiplex PCR; TCRdb has only the in-frame clones, and not every one. The data show around 2.1 million clones, around 95% seen once. The sequencing input was naive CD4+ T cells sorted from blood. Described subset: CD45RA+ positively selected. The origin of the receptors is a man between 18 and 35 years old in good health.

The chain links TRBV30 to TRBJ1-2; a possible D gene is TRBD1 (5 bases). Germline V lookup: CDR1 GTSNPN, CDR2 SVGIG (reference sequence). V was cut by 5 bases and J by 4 bases, with 14 bases left in between. CDR3 length equals 13 residues. The DNA of the CDR3 is TGTGCCTGGGAATCGACAGCCACCTATGGCTACACCTTC. The encoded protein is CAWESTATYGYTF.

The J gene is TRBJ2-3, the V gene TRBV15; D is ambiguous. Trimming removed 2 bases from V and 2 bases from J, with 11 bases in between. Germline V gene lookup returns CDR1 LNHNV and CDR2 YYDKDF (reference sequence). CDR3 length equals 15 residues. The CDR3 DNA is TGTGCCACCAGCAGACGAGAGGCAGACACAGATACGCAGTATTTT. The encoded protein is CATSRREADTDTQYF. The full variable domain, rest sourced from reference TRBV15 and TRBJ2-3, is DAMVIQNPRYQVTQFGKPVTLSCSQTLNHNVMYWYQQKSSQAPKLLFHYYDKDFNNEADTPDNFQSRRPNTSFCFLDIRSPGLGDTAMYLCATSRREADTDTQYFGPGTRLTVL.

The rearrangement joins TRBV10-1 to TRBJ2-3; possible D gene TRBD1, 5 bases. The germline V gene has CDR1 WNHNN and CDR2 SYGVQD (reference sequence). The CDR3 length is 14 residues. The germline V and J ends were trimmed by 3 bases and 3 bases, with 10 bases remaining between them. CDR3 bases: TGCGCCAGCAGTGAATGGGGCCTAACAGATACGCAGTATTTT. This encodes CASSEWGLTDTQYF.

In the case of this clone: Other DNA variants within this sample encode the same CDR3. The chain has TRBV5-1 and TRBJ1-1, with D unclear. V lost 2 bases and J 7 bases, leaving 6 bases between the germline ends. The CDR3 is 11 residues long. Germline-derived CDR1 and CDR2 are SGHRS and YFSETQ. DNA for the CDR3: TGCGCCAGCAGCTTAGGAGGTGAAGCTTTCTTT. Translating it yields CASSLGGEAFF.

The chain combines TRBV4-3 with TRBJ2-7; D possibly corresponds to TRBD1 (6 bases). Trimming left V 4 bases short and J 0 bases short, with 10 bases between. Germline V lookup: CDR1 LGHNA, CDR2 YSLEER. The CDR3 totals 14 residues. The CDR3 nucleotides are TGCGCCAGCAGCCCGGACAGTCGCTCCTACGAGCAGTACTTC. It translates to CASSPDSRSYEQYF.

The CDR3, as DNA: TGTGCCAGCAGCACCGGGCGCTACTACAATGAGCAGTTCTTC. Its translation: CASSTGRYYNEQFF. The chain has TRBV6-5 and TRBJ2-1; no clear D. Germline V gene lookup returns CDR1 MNHEY and CDR2 SVGAGI. The CDR3 totals 14 residues. V gave up 6 bases and J gave up 3 bases, with 12 bases separating them.

On this clone: Within the sample, other DNA sequences also encode this same CDR3. V gene TRBV5-1 combines with J gene TRBJ2-1, with TRBD1 as a possible D gene (6 bases). V shed 0 bases and J shed 0 bases, with 10 bases lying between them. This CDR3 spans 16 amino acids. The germline V gene has CDR1 SGHRS and CDR2 YFSETQ. CDR3 loop: CASSLAAGVSYNEQFF. CDR3 sequence (DNA): TGCGCCAGCAGCTTGGCCGCAGGGGTCTCCTACAATGAGCAGTTCTTC.

The V and J genes are TRBV29-1 and TRBJ2-5; a possible D gene is TRBD2 (6 bases). V lost 4 bases to trimming and J lost 6 bases, with 15 bases between them. The CDR3 is 13 residues long. The V gene's germline CDR1 is SQVTM and CDR2 ANQGSEA. CDR3 sequence: CSVAGVWGKTQYF. The CDR3 DNA sequence: TGCAGCGTTGCGGGGGTTTGGGGGAAGACCCAGTACTTC.

The chain is built from TRBV29-1 and TRBJ1-3; 10 bases are a match to TRBD1. J was trimmed by 4 bases and V by 4 bases; bases with no gene match: 10. CDR1 and CDR2 (germline): SQVTM, ANQGSEA. CDR3 size: 16 residues. DNA of the CDR3: TGCAGCGTTGCCCAGACAGGGGGCTCGGGAGGAAACACCATATATTTT. Protein product: CSVAQTGGSGGNTIYF.